One and the same sample provided the 20 T cell receptor beta chains below, sequenced in a study of shared clonotypes between healthy human individuals. Method: immunoSEQ multiplex PCR; TCRdb's copy keeps in-frame clones and lacks some. Of approximately 590,000 clones in the sample, around 95% were seen once. Naivety among CD8 cells was defined by CD45RO negativity and positive CCR7 selection, thereby excluding terminally differentiated effector memory CD45RA+ cells. Input material: naive CD8+ T cells sorted from blood. These TCRs come from a woman under 40 in good health.

This chain joins TRBV11-2 and TRBJ2-6; 8 bases are shared with TRBD2. This CDR3 is built from 19 residues. Germline CDR1 SGHAT, CDR2 FQNNGV. V shed 6 bases and J 0 bases; nucleotides not matched to a gene: 13. CDR3: CASRTLRTSPGSGANVLTF. DNA for the CDR3: TGTGCCAGCAGAACACTCCGGACTAGCCCGGGCTCTGGGGCCAACGTCCTGACTTTC.

This clone came up once. The chain joins TRBV28 to TRBJ2-7; no firm D call. Germline V gives CDR1 MDHEN, CDR2 SYDVKM. The CDR3 has 10 amino acids. V was pared by 5 bases and J by 7 bases, with 6 bases between. The CDR3 spells CASSQQEQYF. For the CDR3, the DNA is TGTGCCAGCAGTCAACAGGAGCAGTACTTC.

This rearrangement joins TRBV5-6 to TRBJ1-1, with TRBD1 matching 8 bases. The CDR3 is 17 residues long. V dropped 4 bases and J dropped 0; count of bases not matched to a gene: 11. Germline loops: CDR1 SGHDT, CDR2 YYEEEE. The CDR3 loop is CASSADRYRGMNTEAFF. For the CDR3, the DNA is TGTGCCAGCAGCGCTGACCGGTACAGGGGGATGAACACTGAAGCTTTCTTT.

Only a few counts were recorded for this clone. CDR3 protein: CASRPPDLDTEAFF. CDR3 nucleotide sequence: TGTGCCAGCAGGCCCCCGGATCTGGACACTGAAGCTTTCTTT. The rearrangement uses TRBV28 and TRBJ1-1; no reliable D call. Trimming cost V 6 bases and J 3 bases, with 14 bases left between them. This CDR3 has 14 amino acids. Germline V CDR1 and CDR2: MDHEN, SYDVKM.

The genes are TRBV11-3 and TRBJ2-1; D perhaps matches TRBD2 (5 bases). Trimming removed 3 bases at V and 0 bases at J, with 12 bases between. Germline values: CDR1 SGHNT, CDR2 YENEEA. This CDR3 region has 16 residues. In nucleotides, the CDR3 is TGTGCCAGCAGCTTTTTTAGCGCGAGCTCCTACAATGAGCAGTTCTTC. Protein: CASSFFSASSYNEQFF.

Concerning this clone itself: At the DNA level, this CDR3 is encoded by other sequences in the same sample as well. The rearrangement uses TRBV11-2 and TRBJ2-7, with TRBD2 as a possible D gene (5 bases). The V gene lost 1 base and the J gene lost 2 bases, with 9 bases spanning the gap. The CDR3 runs to 14 residues. Germline CDR1 SGHAT, CDR2 FQNNGV. The CDR3 bases are TGTGCCAGCAGCTTAGTGGCCGGGGCCTACGAGCAGTACTTC. Translation: CASSLVAGAYEQYF.

This clone was counted only a few times. This sequence joins TRBV4-2 and TRBJ2-3; D perhaps matches TRBD2 (5 bases). Germline V gives CDR1 LGHNA, CDR2 YNFKEQ. The CDR3 totals 15 residues. The V and J ends lost 1 base and 2 bases respectively, with 10 bases between them. Written as DNA, the CDR3 is TGTGCCAGCAGCCAAGGGAAGCGGTTCACAGATACGCAGTATTTT. Translated: CASSQGKRFTDTQYF.

This clone was seen only once. The chain employs TRBV29-1 and TRBJ2-7; D gene unclear. This CDR3 is 13 amino acids long. Germline assignment: CDR1 SQVTM and CDR2 ANQGSEA. Trimming cost V 0 bases and J 6 bases, with 12 bases left between them. The CDR3 loop is CSVEDLVGGEQYF. CDR3 bases: TGCAGCGTTGAAGATCTCGTGGGTGGCGAGCAGTACTTC.

The V call is TRBV5-4, the J call TRBJ2-7; D remains ambiguous. The germline V gene encodes CDR1 SGHNT and CDR2 YYREEE (reference sequence). The length of the CDR3 is 13 residues. V lost 3 bases and J 3 bases, leaving 10 bases between the germline ends. The CDR3 DNA reads as TGTGCCAGCAGCTCCGACGAGCACTACGAGCAGTACTTC. Its protein is CASSSDEHYEQYF.

This clone was picked up one time. The V and J genes are TRBV5-4 and TRBJ1-1, with D possibly TRBD1 on 5 matching bases. This CDR3 comprises 11 residues. The ends were cut back, 3 bases at V and 8 bases at J, with 8 bases in the middle. Looked up from germline, CDR1 is SGHNT and CDR2 is YYREEE (reference sequence). The CDR3 bases are TGTGCCAGCAGCTGGGGGGAGGAAGCTTTCTTT. Protein: CASSWGEEAFF.

The genes are TRBV6-5 and TRBJ2-7; a possible D gene is TRBD1 (6 bases). V lost 6 bases and J 0 bases, leaving 12 bases between the germline ends. Germline assignment: CDR1 MNHEY and CDR2 SVGAGI. This CDR3 comprises 14 residues. The CDR3 here is CASRIGQSSYEQYF. In nucleotides, the CDR3 is TGTGCCAGCAGAATCGGACAGAGCTCCTACGAGCAGTACTTC.

The chain links TRBV5-5 to TRBJ1-1; possibly TRBD1 for D (6 bases). Germline V gene data show CDR1 as SGHKS and CDR2 as YYEKEE (reference sequence). This CDR3 contains 12 residues. V gave up 6 bases and J gave up 11 bases, with 17 bases separating them. The CDR3 DNA follows: TGTGCCAGCACCGATACAGGGTTGCGGGCTTTCTTT. Amino acid sequence: CASTDTGLRAFF.

This chain joins TRBV10-2 and TRBJ2-7; 14 bases align to TRBD2. J was trimmed by 5 bases and V by 2 bases; bases with no gene match: 11. Germline V gene sequence: CDR1 WSHSY, CDR2 SAAADI. The CDR3 loop spans 18 amino acids. CDR3: CASSEPGTSGRTPHEQYF. Here the CDR3 DNA reads TGCGCCAGCAGTGAGCCCGGGACTAGCGGGAGAACCCCTCACGAGCAGTACTTC.

The J gene is TRBJ1-1, the V gene TRBV6-5, with D uncertain. The CDR3 covers 15 residues. Germline values: CDR1 MNHEY, CDR2 SVGAGI. Deletions cut 0 bases from V and 4 bases from J, with 12 bases between. The CDR3 nucleotides are TGTGCCAGCAGTTACTCGAAGCGGTTCGGCACTGAAGCTTTCTTT. Translation gives CASSYSKRFGTEAFF.

This sequence joins TRBV6-5 and TRBJ1-2; D unresolved. This CDR3 has 15 residues. From germline, CDR1 is MNHEY and CDR2 SVGAGI. The V end lost 10 bases, the J end lost 4 bases, and 22 bases lay between the germline ends. CDR3 in DNA: TGTGCCACCCGCTCCCGCACTGCTAATGGCTATGGCTACACCTTC. Translated, it gives CATRSRTANGYGYTF.

The rearrangement links TRBV5-6 to TRBJ1-2; perhaps TRBD1 as D (5 bases). V was trimmed by 0 bases and J by 3 bases, leaving 9 bases between them. The CDR3 sequence is 14 residues long. Germline CDR1 is SGHDT and CDR2 is YYEEEE. CDR3 sequence reads: CASSLDGGDYGYTF. CDR3 DNA sequence: TGTGCCAGCAGCTTGGATGGGGGGGACTATGGCTACACCTTC.

The genes are TRBV28 and TRBJ2-2, with 12 bases that match TRBD2. With 6 bases clipped from V and 4 bases from J, the junction kept 9 bases outside the gene matches. The V gene's germline CDR1 is MDHEN and CDR2 SYDVKM. The CDR3 is 17 residues long. As DNA, the CDR3 is TGTGCCAGCAGCTCCTCCCTAGCGGGAGGGTCCACCGGGGAGCTGTTTTTT. It is translated as CASSSSLAGGSTGELFF.

A note on this clone: This sample includes further DNA sequences coding for the same CDR3. This chain connects TRBV9 to TRBJ1-5; possibly TRBD1 for D (5 bases). The CDR3 loop spans 14 amino acids. Germline V gene lookup returns CDR1 SGDLS and CDR2 YYNGEE. V lost 3 bases and J lost 0, with 7 bases in between. CDR3 protein: CASSATDSNQPQHF. The CDR3 nucleotides read TGTGCCAGCAGCGCGACAGATAGCAATCAGCCCCAGCATTTT. The entire variable domain, with the rest obtained from reference TRBV9 and TRBJ1-5, is as follows: DSGVTQTPKHLITATGQRVTLRCSPRSGDLSVYWYQQSLDQGLQFLIQYYNGEERAKGNILERFSAQQFPDLHSELNLSSLELGDSALYFCASSATDSNQPQHFGDGTRLSIL.

The chain carries TRBV27 and TRBJ2-7; 13 bases agree with TRBD2. Germline trimming cut 5 bases from V and 0 bases from J; bases unmatched to any gene: 7. Germline loops: CDR1 MNHEY, CDR2 SMNVEV (reference sequence). The CDR3 consists of 17 residues. The CDR3 DNA sequence: TGTGCCAGCAGTCCCGGGACTAGCGGGATCTACTCCTACGAGCAGTACTTC. The encoded protein is CASSPGTSGIYSYEQYF.

This rearrangement joins TRBV5-6 to TRBJ1-5; 8 bases align to TRBD1. The CDR3 has 15 amino acids. The germline V gene has CDR1 SGHDT and CDR2 YYEEEE. Unmatched junction bases numbered 9, after V lost 3 bases and J lost 7 bases. The CDR3 DNA sequence: TGTGCCAGCAGCTACGGACAGGGAGGAGTACAGCCCCAGCATTTT. It translates to CASSYGQGGVQPQHF.